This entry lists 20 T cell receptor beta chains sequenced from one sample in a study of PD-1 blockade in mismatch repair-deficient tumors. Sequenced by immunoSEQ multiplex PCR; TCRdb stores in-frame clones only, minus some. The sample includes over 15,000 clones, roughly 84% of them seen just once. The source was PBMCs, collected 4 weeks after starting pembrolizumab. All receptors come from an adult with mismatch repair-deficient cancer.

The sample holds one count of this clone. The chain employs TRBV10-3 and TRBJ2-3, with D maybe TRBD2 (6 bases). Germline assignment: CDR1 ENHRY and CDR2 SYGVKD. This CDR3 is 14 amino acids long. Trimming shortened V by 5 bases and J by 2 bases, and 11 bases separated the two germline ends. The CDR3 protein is CAISTGGSTDTQYF. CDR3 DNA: TGTGCCATCAGTACTGGAGGGTCCACAGATACGCAGTATTTT.

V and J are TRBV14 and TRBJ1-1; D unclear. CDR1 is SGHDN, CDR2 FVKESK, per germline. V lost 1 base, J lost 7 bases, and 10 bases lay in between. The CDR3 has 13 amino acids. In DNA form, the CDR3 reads TGTGCCAGCAGCCAAGCCCTGGCGGGTGAAGCTTTCTTT. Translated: CASSQALAGEAFF.

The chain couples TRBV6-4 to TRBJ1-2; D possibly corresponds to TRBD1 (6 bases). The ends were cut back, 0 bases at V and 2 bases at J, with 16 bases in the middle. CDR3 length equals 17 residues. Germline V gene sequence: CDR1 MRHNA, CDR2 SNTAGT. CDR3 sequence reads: CASSDSRGRGKNYGYTF. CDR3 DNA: TGTGCCAGCAGTGACTCGCGGGGGCGCGGGAAGAACTATGGCTACACCTTC.

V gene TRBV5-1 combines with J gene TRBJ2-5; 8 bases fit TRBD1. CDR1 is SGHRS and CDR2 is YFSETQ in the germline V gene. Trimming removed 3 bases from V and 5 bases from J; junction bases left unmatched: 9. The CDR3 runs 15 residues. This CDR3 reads CASSYNTGGQETQYF. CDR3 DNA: TGCGCCAGCAGCTATAATACAGGGGGTCAGGAGACCCAGTACTTC. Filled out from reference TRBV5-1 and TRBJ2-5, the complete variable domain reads KAGVTQTPRYLIKTRGQQVTLSCSPISGHRSVSWYQQTPGQGLQFLFEYFSETQRNKGNFPGRFSGRQFSNSRSEMNVSTLELGDSALYLCASSYNTGGQETQYFGPGTRLLVL.

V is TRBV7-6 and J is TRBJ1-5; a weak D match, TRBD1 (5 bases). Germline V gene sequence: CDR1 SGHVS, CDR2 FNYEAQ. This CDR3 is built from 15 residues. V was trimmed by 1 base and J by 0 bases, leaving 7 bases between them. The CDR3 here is CASSLGQFSNQPQHF. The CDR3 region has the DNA TGTGCCAGCAGCTTAGGACAGTTTAGCAATCAGCCCCAGCATTTT.

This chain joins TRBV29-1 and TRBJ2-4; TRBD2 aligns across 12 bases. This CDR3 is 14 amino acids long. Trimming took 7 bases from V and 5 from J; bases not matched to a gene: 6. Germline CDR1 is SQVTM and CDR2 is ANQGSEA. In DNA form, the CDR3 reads TGCAGCGCCTCGACTAGCGGGGGTGAAAACATTCAGTACTTC. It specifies CSASTSGGENIQYF.

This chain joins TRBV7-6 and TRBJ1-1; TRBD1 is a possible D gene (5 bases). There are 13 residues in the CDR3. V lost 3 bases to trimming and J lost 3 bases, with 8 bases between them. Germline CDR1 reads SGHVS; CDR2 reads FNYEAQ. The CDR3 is CASSFSRDTEAFF. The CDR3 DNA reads TGTGCCAGCAGCTTTAGCAGGGACACTGAAGCTTTCTTT.

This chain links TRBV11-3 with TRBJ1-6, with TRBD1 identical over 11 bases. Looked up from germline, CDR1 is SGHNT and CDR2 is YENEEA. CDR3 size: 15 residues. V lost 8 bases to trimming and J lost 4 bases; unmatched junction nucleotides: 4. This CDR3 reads CASGQGAGYNSPLHF. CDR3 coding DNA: TGTGCCAGCGGACAGGGGGCCGGTTATAATTCACCCCTCCACTTT.

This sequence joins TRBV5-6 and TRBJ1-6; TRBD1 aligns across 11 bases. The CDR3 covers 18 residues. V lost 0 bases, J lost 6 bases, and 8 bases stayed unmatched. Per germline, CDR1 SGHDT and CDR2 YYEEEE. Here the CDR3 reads CASSLGYRDRGVNSPLHF. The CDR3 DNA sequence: TGTGCCAGCAGCTTGGGATACCGGGACAGGGGGGTTAATTCACCCCTCCACTTT.

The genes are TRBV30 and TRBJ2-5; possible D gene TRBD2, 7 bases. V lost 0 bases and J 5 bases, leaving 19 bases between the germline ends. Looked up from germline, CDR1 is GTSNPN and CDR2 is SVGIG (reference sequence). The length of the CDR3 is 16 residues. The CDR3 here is CAWSVLGGGIRETQYF. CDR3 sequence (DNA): TGTGCCTGGAGTGTGTTAGGGGGGGGTATTCGGGAGACCCAGTACTTC. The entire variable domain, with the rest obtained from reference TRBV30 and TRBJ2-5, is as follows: SQTIHQWPATLVQPVGSPLSLECTVEGTSNPNLYWYRQAAGRGLQLLFYSVGIGQISSEVPQNLSASRPQDRQFILSSKKLLLSDSGFYLCAWSVLGGGIRETQYFGPGTRLLVL.

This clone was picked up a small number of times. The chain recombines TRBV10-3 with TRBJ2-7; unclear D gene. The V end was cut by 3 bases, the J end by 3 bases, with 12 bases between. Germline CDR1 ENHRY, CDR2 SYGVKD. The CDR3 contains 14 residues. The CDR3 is CAISDGLPHYEQYF. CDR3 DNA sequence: TGTGCCATCAGTGATGGGCTGCCCCACTACGAGCAGTACTTC.

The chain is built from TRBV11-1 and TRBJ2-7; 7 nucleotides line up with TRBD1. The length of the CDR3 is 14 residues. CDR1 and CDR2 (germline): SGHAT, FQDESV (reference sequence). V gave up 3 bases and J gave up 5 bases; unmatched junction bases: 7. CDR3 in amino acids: CASSFSTGWDEQYF. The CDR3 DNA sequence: TGTGCCAGCAGCTTTTCGACAGGGTGGGACGAGCAGTACTTC.

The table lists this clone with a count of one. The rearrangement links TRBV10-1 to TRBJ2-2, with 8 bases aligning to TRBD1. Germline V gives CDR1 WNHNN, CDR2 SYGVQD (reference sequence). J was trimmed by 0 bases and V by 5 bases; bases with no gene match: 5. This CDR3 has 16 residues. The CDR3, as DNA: TGCGCCAGCAGTCCGGGACAGGAGACGAACACCGGGGAGCTGTTTTTT. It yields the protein CASSPGQETNTGELFF.

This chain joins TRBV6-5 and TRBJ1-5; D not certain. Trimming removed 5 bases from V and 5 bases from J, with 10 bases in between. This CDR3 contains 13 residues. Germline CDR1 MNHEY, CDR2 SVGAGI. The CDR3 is CASSTVFYQPQHF. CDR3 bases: TGTGCCAGCAGTACAGTATTTTATCAGCCCCAGCATTTT.

DNA of the CDR3: TGTGCCTGGAGTGTCAGCGGCAGCACAGATACGCAGTATTTT. Protein sequence: CAWSVSGSTDTQYF. V and J are TRBV30 and TRBJ2-3, with D possibly being TRBD2 (5 bases). Germline CDR1 GTSNPN, CDR2 SVGIG (reference sequence). Trimming shortened V by 0 bases and J by 0 bases, and 7 bases separated the two germline ends. This CDR3 is built from 14 residues.

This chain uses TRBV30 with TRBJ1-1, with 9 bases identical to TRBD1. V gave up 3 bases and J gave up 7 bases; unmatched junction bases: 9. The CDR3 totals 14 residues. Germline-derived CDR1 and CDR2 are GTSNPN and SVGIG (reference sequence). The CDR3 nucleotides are TGTGCCTGGAGCCGACAGGGGGAATGGGGTGAAGCTTTCTTT. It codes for CAWSRQGEWGEAFF.

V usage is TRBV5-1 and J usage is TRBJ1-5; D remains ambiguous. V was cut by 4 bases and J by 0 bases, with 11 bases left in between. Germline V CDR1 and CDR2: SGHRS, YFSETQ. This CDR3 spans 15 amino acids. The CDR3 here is CASSHYPGSNQPQHF. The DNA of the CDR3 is TGCGCCAGCAGCCATTATCCGGGTAGCAATCAGCCCCAGCATTTT.

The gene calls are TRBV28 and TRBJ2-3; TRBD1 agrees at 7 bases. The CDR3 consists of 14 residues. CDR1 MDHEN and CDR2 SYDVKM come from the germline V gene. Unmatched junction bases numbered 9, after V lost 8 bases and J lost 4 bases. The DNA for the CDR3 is TGTGCCAGCTCACTTCAAACAGGGGCAGATACGCAGTATTTT. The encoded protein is CASSLQTGADTQYF.

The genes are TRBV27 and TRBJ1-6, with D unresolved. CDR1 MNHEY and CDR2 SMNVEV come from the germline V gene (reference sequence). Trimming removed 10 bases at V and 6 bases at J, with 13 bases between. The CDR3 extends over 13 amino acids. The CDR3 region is CATPEGSNSPLHF. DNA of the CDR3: TGTGCCACCCCCGAGGGCAGTAATTCACCCCTCCACTTT.

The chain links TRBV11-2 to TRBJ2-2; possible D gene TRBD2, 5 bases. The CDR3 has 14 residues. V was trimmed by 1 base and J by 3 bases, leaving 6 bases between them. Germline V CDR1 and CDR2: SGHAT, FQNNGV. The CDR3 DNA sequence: TGTGCCAGCAGCTTAGTGCGGGACACCGGGGAGCTGTTTTTT. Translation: CASSLVRDTGELFF.